The present T cell receptor (beta chain) was sequenced within a study of shared clonotypes between healthy human individuals. Study-wide background: Samples came from a couple of female and a few male donors aged 18 to 49.

Looked up from germline, CDR1 is MNHEY and CDR2 is SMNVEV (reference sequence). This CDR3 spans 15 amino acids. The trim removed 7 bases at V and 0 bases at J, leaving 4 bases unmatched. An even split of each subset's genomic DNA across several immunoSEQ plates was performed. Assay: immunoSEQ multiplex PCR; the TCRdb copy retains only in-frame clones and omits some. The sample consists of about 490,000 clones, approximately 81% of them appearing once. The donors were adults (healthy and HIV-negative) with no recent acute infections or vaccinations. Each unsorted sample relied on around 100 million PBMCs as its source of genomic DNA.

Source material: PBMCs. This TCR was recovered from a woman in her forties in good health. Some clones in this sample may be carry-over from other donors' samples. The gene calls are TRBV27 and TRBJ2-1; 9 bases line up with TRBD2. This chain's CDR3 is CASTLSGSSYNEQFF. The DNA of the CDR3 is TGTGCCAGCACCCTTAGCGGGAGCTCCTACAATGAGCAGTTCTTC.